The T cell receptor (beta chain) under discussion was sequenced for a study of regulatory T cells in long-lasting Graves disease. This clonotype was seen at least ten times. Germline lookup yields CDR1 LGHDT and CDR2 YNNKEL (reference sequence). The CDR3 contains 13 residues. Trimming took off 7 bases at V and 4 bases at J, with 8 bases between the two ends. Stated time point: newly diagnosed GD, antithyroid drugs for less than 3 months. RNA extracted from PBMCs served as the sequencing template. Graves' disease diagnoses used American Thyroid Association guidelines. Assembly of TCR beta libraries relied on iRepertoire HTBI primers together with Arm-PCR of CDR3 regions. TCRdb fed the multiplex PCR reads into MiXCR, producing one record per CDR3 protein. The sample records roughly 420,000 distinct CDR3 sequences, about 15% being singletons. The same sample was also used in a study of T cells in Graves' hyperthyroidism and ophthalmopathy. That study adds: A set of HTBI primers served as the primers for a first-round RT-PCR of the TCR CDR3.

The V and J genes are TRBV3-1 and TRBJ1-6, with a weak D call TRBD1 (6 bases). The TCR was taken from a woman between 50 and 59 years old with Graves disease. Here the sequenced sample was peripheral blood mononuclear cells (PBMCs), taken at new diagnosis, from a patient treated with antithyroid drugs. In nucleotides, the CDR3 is TGTGCCAGCAACAGGGATTATAATTCACCCCTCCACTTT. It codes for CASNRDYNSPLHF.